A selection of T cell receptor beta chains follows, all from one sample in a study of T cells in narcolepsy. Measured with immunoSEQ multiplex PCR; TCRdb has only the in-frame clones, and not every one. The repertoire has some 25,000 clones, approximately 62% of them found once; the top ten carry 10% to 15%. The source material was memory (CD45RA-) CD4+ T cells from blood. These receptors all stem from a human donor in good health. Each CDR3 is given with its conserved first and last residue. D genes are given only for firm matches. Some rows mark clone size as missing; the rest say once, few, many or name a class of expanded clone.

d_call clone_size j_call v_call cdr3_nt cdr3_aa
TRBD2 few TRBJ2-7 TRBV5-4 TGTGCCAGCAGCTCCCCGGGACTAGATGGCTACGAGCAGTACTTC CASSSPGLDGYEQYF
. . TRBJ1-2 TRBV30 TGTGCCTGGAGTGCTGGAGGCTACACCTTC CAWSAGGYTF
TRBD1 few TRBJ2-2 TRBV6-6 TGTGCCAGCAAAGGACAGGGGTACACCGGGGAGCTGTTTTTT CASKGQGYTGELFF
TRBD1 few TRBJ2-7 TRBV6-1 TGTGCCAGCGACAGGGGCTTTTCCTACGAGCAGTACTTC CASDRGFSYEQYF
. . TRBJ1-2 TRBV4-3 TGCGCCAGCAGCCAAGGTCGTGGTTATGAGGATGGCTACACCTTC CASSQGRGYEDGYTF
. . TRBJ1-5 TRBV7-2 TGTGCCAGCAGCCCGCAGGGTAGCAATCAGCCCCAGCATTTT CASSPQGSNQPQHF
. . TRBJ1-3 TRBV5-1 TGCGCCAGCAGCTTGACAGGAGTAAGCTCTGGAAACACCATATATTTT CASSLTGVSSGNTIYF
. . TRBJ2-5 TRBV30 TGTGCCTGGAGTTTGTTTGAGACCCAGTACTTC CAWSLFETQYF
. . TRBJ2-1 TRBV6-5 TGTGCCAGCAGTATGACTCCTAGCTCCTACAATGAGCAGTTCTTC CASSMTPSSYNEQFF
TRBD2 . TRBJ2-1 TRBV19 TGTGCCAGTAGTAGCTCCCTAGCGGGAGGAGGGCCCCACAATGAGCAGTTCTTC CASSSSLAGGGPHNEQFF
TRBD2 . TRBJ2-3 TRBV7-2 TGTGCCAGCAGCTCCGGGACTAGCGGGGGGGCCGGGACGCAGTATTTT CASSSGTSGGAGTQYF
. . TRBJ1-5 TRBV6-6 TGTGCCAGCAGTCAGTCAATAGGGCAGCCCCAGCATTTT CASSQSIGQPQHF
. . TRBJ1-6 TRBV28 TGTGCCAGCAGTTCGACCCTGACAGGCTATTCACCCCTCCACTTT CASSSTLTGYSPLHF
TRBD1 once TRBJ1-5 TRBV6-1 TGTGCCAGCAGTGCGGGACAGGGTAGTTTCAGTCAGCCCCAGCATTTT CASSAGQGSFSQPQHF
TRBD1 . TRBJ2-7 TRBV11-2 TGTGCCAGCAGCCCAGGGACAGCGTCCTACCTTCCCTACGAGCAGTACTTC CASSPGTASYLPYEQYF
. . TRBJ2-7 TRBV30 TGTGCCTGGAGTGGAGCGGGCTACGAGCAGTACTTC CAWSGAGYEQYF
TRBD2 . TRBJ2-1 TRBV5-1 TGCGCCAGCAGACAATTAGTAGTGACTAGCGGGAAGTATGAGCAGTTCTTC CASRQLVVTSGKYEQFF
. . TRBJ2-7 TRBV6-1 TGTGCCAGCAGTCCCTGGGGTTACGAGCAGTACTTC CASSPWGYEQYF
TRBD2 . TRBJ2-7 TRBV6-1 TGTGCCAGCCGAGCGGGGGGGGCTGCATCCTACGAGCAGTACTTC CASRAGGAASYEQYF
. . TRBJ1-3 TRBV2 TGTGCCAGCAGTGGGACGGCTGGAAACACCATATATTTT CASSGTAGNTIYF
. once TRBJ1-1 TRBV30 TGTGCCTCCACAGGGTCAAAGAGGAACACTGAAGCTTTCTTT CASTGSKRNTEAFF
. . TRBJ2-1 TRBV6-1 TGTGCCAGCAGTAAGAGTAATGGGTACAATGGTGAGCAGTTCTTC CASSKSNGYNGEQFF